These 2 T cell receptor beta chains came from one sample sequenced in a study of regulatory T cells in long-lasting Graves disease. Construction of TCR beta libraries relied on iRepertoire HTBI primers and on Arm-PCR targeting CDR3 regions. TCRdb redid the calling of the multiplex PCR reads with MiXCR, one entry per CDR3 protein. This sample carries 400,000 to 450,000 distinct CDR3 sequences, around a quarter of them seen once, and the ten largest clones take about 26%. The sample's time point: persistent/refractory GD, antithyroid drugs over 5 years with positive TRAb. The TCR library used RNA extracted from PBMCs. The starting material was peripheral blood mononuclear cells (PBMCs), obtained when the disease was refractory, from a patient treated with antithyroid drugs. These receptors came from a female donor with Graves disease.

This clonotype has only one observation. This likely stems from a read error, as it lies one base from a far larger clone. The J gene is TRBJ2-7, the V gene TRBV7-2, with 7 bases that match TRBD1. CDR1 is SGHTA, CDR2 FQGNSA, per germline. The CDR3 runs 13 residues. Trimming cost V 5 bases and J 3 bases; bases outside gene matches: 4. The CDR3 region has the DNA TGTGCCAGCAGCCACGGGACAGTCTACGAGCAGTACTTC. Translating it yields CASSHGTVYEQYF.

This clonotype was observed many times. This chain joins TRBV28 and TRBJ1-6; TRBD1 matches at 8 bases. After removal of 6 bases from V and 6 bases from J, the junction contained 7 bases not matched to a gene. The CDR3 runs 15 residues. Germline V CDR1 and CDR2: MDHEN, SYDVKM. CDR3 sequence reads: CASRSGTGSNSPLHF. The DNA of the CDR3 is TGTGCCAGCAGGTCAGGGACAGGATCTAATTCACCCCTCCACTTT.